This T cell receptor (beta chain) was sequenced in a study of cytomegalovirus exposure and HLA in healthy donors. Amplification used 60 Vbeta primers and 13 Jbeta primers. Produced via immunoSEQ multiplex PCR; TCRdb's table is partial and in-frame only. The sample includes some 130,000 clones, around 80% of them seen just once. J was trimmed by 8 bases and V by 4 bases; bases with no gene match: 7. The CDR3 has 14 residues. The germline V gene has CDR1 GTSNPN and CDR2 SVGIG (reference sequence). Among the donors, all were healthy bone marrow donors. The sample consisted of PBMCs. The receptor was isolated from a man aged 40-50 years in good health and CMV-seropositive. The chain has TRBV30 and TRBJ1-6, with TRBD1 matching 8 bases. CDR3 DNA: TGTGCCTGGACCGGGACAGGCGAATATTCACCCCTCCACTTT. It translates to CAWTGTGEYSPLHF.